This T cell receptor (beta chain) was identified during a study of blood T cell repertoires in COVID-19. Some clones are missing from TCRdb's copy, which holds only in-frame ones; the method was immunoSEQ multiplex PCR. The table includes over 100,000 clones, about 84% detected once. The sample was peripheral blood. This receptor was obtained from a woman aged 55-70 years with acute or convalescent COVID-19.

Written as DNA, the CDR3 is TGTGCCAGCAGTCAGGGACTAGCGGGGGCCTCCACAGATACGCAGTATTTT. This codes for CASSQGLAGASTDTQYF. The V and J genes are TRBV5-4 and TRBJ2-3; 14 bases match TRBD2. Germline CDR1 SGHNT, CDR2 YYREEE (reference sequence). With 5 bases clipped from V and 2 bases from J, the junction kept 7 bases outside the gene matches. This CDR3 has 17 residues.